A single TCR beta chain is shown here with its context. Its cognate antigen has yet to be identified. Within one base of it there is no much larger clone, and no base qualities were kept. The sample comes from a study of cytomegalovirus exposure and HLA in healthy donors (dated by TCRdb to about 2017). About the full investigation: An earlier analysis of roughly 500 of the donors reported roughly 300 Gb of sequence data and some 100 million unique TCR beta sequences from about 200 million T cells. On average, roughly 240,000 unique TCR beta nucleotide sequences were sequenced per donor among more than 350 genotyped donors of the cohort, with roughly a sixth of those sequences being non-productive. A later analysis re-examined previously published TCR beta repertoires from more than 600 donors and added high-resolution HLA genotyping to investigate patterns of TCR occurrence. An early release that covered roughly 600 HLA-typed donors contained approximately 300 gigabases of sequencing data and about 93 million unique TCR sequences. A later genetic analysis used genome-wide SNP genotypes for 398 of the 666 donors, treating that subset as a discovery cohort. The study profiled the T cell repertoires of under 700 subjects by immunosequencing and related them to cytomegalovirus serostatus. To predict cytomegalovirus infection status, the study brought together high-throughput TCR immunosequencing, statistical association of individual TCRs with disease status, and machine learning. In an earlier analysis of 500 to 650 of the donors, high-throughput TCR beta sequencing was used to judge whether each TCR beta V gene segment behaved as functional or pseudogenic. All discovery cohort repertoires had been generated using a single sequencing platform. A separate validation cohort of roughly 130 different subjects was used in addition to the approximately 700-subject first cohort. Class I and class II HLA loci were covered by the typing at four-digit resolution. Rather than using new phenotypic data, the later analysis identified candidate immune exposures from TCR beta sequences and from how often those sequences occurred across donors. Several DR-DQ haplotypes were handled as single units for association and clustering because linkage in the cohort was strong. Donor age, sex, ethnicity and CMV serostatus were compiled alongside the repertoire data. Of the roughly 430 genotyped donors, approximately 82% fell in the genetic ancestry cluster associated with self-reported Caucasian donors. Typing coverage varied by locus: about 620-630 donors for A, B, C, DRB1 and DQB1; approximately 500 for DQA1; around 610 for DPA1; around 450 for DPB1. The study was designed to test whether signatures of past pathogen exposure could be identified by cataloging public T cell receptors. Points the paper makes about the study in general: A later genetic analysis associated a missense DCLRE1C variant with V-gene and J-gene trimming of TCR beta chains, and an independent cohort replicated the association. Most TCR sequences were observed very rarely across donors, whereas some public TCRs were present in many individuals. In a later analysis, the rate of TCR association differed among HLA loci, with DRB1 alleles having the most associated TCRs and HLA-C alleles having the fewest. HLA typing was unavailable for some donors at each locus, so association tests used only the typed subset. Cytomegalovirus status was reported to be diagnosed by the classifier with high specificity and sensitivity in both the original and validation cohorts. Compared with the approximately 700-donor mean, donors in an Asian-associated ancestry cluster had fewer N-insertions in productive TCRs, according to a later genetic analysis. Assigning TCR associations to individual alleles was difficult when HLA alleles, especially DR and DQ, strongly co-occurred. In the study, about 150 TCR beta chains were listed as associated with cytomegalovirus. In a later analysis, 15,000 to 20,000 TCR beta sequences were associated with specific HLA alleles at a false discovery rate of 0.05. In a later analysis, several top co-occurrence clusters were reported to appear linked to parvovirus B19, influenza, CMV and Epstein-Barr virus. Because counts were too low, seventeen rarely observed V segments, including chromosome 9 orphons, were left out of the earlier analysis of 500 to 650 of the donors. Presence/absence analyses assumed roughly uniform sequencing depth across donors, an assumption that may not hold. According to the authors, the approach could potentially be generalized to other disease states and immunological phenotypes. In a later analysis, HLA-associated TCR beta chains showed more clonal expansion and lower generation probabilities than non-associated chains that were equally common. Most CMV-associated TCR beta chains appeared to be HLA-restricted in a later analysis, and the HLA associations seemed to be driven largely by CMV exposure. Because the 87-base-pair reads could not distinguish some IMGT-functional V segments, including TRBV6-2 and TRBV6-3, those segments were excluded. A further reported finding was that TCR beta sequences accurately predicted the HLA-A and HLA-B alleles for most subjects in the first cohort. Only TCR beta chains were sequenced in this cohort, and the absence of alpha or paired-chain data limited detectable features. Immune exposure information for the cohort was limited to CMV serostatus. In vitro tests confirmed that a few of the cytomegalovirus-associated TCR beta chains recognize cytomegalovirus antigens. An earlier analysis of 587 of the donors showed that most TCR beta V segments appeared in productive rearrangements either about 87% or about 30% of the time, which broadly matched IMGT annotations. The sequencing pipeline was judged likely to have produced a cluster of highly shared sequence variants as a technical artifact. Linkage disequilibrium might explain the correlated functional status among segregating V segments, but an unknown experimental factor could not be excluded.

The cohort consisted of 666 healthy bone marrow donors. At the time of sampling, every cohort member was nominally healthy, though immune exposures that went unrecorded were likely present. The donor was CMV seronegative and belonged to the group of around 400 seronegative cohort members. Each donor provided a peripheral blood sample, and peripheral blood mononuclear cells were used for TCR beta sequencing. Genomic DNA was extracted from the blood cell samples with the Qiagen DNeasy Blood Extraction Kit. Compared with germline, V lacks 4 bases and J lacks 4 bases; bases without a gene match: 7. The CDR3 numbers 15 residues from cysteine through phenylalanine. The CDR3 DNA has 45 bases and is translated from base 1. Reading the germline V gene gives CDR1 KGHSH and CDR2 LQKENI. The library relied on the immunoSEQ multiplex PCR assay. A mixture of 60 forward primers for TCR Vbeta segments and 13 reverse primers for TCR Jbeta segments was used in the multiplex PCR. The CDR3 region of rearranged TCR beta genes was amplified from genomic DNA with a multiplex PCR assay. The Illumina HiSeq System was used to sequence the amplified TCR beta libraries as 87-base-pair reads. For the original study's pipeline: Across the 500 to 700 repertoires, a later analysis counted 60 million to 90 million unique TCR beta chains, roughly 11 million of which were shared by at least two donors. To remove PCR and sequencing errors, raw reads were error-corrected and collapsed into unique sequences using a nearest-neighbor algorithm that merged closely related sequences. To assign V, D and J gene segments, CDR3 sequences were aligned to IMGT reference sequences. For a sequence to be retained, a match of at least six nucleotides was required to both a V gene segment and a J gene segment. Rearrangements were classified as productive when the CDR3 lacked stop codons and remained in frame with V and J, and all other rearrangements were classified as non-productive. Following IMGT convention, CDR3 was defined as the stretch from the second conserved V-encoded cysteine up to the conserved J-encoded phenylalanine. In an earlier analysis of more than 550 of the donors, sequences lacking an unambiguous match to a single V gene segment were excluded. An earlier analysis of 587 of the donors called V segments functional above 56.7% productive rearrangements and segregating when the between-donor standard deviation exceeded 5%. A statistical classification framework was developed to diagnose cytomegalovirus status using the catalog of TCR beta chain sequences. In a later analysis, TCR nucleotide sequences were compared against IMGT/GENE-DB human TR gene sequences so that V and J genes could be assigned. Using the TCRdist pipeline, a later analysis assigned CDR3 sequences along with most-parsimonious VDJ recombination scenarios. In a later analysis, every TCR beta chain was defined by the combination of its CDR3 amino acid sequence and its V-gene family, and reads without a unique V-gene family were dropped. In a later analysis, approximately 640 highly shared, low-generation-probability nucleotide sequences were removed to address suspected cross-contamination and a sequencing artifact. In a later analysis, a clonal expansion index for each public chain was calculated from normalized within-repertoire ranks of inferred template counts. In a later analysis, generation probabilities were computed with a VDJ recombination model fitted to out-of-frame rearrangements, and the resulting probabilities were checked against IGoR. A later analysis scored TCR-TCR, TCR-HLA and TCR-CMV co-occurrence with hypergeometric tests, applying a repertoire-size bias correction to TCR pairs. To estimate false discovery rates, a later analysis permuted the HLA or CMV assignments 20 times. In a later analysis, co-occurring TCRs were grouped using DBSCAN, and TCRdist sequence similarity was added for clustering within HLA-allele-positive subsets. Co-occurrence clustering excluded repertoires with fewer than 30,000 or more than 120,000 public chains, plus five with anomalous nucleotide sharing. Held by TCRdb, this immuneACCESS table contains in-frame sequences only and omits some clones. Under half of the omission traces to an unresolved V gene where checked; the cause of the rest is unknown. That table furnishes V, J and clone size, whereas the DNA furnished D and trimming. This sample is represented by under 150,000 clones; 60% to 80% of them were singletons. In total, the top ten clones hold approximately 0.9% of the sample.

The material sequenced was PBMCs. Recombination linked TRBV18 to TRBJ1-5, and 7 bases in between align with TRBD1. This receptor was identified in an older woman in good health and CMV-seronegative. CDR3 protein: CASSRGQVINQPQHF. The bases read TGTGCCAGCTCACGAGGACAGGTTATAAATCAGCCCCAGCATTTT.